This T cell receptor (beta chain) was captured in a study of T cell responses to AZD1222 COVID-19 vaccine (dated by TCRdb to 2020 to 2022). Broadly, across the study: A total of over 230 trial participants underwent TCR sequencing, of whom around 200 received two doses of AZD1222 and about 26 received two doses of the MenACWY control vaccine. Enrollment into the trials was organized by age into subgroups of 18-55, 56-69 and 70-plus years, and those subgroups contained 148, 28 and 57 TCR-sequenced participants, respectively.

What the work shows at the level of the full study, not this receptor alone: In the small 56-69-year group, the increase in depth fell short of significance, most likely because of low power. Because no samples from the day 14 peak response were available, repertoires could be characterized only after the peak T cell response. Nearly half of unique spike-specific TCRs reportedly recognized epitopes outside regions mutated in the B.1.351 and B.1.1.7 variants. Conclusions about previously exposed vaccinees are limited because only six or seven AZD1222 recipients were SARS-CoV-2 seropositive at baseline. Participants were mostly white British, with more females than males. The authors suggested clonal diversity may have been underestimated. After two AZD1222 doses, spike-specific TCR breadth and depth were significantly higher than at day 0 and than in MenACWY recipients. Vaccine-associated CD4 TCRs spanned the whole spike protein, with dominant responses in regions 160-218 and 743-854.

A note on this clone: What this receptor recognizes is not known. Base qualities are not recorded, but no much larger clone differs from it by a single base.

The sample's time point label, decoded: baseline before first vaccination. In the paper's terms, the treatment or condition label means: meningococcal conjugate vaccine given as trial control. Vaccinee samples came from UK trials COV001 and COV002, including a single-blind randomized controlled phase 2/3 trial of AZD1222 (ChAdOx1 nCoV-19) in healthy adults. For TCRbeta chain sequencing, PBMC samples from trial participants were taken at day 0 and at day 28 after the second dose. Relative to germline, V is 1 base shorter and J is 1 base shorter, with 11 bases between their ends. From the cysteine through the phenylalanine, the CDR3 covers 15 amino acids. The kept DNA is CDR3 alone, 45 bases in frame from the first base. CDR1 and CDR2, per the germline V gene, are SGHRS and YFSETQ. The CDR3 regions of human TCRbeta chains were analyzed by immunosequencing. The authors processed their data as follows. Repertoire TCRs were checked for matches against a reference library of SARS-CoV-2-specific TCRs that had been generated using the MIRA antigen-specificity platform. Breadth meant the fraction of unique TCRs that were SARS-CoV-2-associated, whereas depth meant the fraction of total T cells that were SARS-CoV-2-associated. Using the MIRA data, every spike-specific TCR was mapped to the spike region that the TCR reacted to and assigned to either a CD4 or a CD8 class. Log10-transformed breadth and depth values were compared by one-way ANOVA with Sidak's multiple comparisons tests. TCRdb carries this immuneACCESS record with in-frame sequences only. Its versions omit some clonotypes, under half of them owing to an unresolved V gene in the studies checked, with the rest unexplained. Clonal size and the V and J genes are those of that table, whereas D and trimming came from the DNA. This sample comprises about 200,000 clones, approximately 94% of them detected only once. Clones ranked in the top ten supply about 1% of the sample.

Sequenced material: peripheral blood, taken on day 0 of MenACWY control vaccination. The clonotype originates from an adult in good health. The chain employs TRBV5-1 and TRBJ1-1; the D gene lacks a confident call. Here is the DNA: TGCGCCAGCAGCTTGCACACGGAGAGGAACACTGAAGCTTTCTTT. Translated, this gives CASSLHTERNTEAFF. With the portions outside the CDR3 filled from the reference TRBV5-1 and TRBJ1-1 genes, the complete variable region becomes KAGVTQTPRYLIKTRGQQVTLSCSPISGHRSVSWYQQTPGQGLQFLFEYFSETQRNKGNFPGRFSGRQFSNSRSEMNVSTLELGDSALYLCASSLHTERNTEAFFGQGTRLTVV.